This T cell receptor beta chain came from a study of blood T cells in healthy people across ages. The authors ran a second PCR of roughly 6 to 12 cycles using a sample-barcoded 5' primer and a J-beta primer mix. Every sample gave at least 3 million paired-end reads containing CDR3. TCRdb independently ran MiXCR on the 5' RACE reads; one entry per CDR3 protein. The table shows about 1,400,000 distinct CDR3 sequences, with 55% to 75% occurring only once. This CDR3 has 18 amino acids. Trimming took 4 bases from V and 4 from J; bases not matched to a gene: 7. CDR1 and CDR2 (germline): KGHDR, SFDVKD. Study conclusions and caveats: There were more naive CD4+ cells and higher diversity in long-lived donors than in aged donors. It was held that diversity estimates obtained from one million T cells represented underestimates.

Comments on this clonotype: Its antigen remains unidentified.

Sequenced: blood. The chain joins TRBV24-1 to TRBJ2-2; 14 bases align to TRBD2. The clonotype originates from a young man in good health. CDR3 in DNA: TGTGCCACCAGTGACCCGGGACTAGCGGGGGTACGCACCGGGGAGCTGTTTTTT. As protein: CATSDPGLAGVRTGELFF.